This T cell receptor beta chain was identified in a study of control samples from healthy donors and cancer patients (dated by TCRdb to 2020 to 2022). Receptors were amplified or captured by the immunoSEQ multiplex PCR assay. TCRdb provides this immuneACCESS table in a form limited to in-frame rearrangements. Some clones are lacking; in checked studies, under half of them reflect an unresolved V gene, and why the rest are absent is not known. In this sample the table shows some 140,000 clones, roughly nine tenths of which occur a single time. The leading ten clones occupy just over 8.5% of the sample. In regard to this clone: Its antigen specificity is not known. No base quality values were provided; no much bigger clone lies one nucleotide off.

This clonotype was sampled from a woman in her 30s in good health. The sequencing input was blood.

CDR3 region: CASSRQGGTTEAFF. The nucleotide sequence is given as TGTGCCAGCAGCCGACAGGGTGGTACGACTGAAGCTTTCTTT. The chain is assembled from TRBV3-1 (or the pseudogene TRBV3-2) and TRBJ1-1; TRBD1 matches 7 bases in the middle. CDR3 length: 14 amino acids, cysteine to phenylalanine. The entry retains the CDR3 DNA only, 42 bases that are in frame from base 1. V has 4 bases trimmed and J has 5 bases trimmed; junction bases matching no gene number 7. CDR1 is given as LGHDT and CDR2 as YNNKEL, both from the germline V gene (reference sequence).